The TCR beta chain described here comes from a study of Graves' ophthalmopathy and Graves' hyperthyroidism. The table lists this clonotype with many counts. From RNA, the CDR3 regions of TCR beta chains were amplified and sequenced. Second-round multiplex PCR followed a first-round RT-PCR using HTBI primers. TCRdb re-derived calls from the multiplex PCR reads in MiXCR, one entry per CDR3 protein. The sample gives some 400,000 distinct CDR3 sequences, approximately 20% of which show up once; more than 1.5% is in the top ten. Sequencing was carried out using peripheral blood. This receptor was identified in a woman aged 18-29 years with Graves' ophthalmopathy.

CDR3 sequence reads: CASSEKATLGAGIYGYTF. CDR3 nucleotide sequence: TGTGCCAGCAGCGAGAAGGCAACTTTGGGGGCCGGGATCTATGGCTACACCTTC. The chain employs TRBV9 and TRBJ1-2; a weak D match, TRBD1 (6 bases). Trimming removed 3 bases at V and 4 bases at J, with 25 bases between. Per germline, CDR1 SGDLS and CDR2 YYNGEE. The CDR3 contains 18 residues.